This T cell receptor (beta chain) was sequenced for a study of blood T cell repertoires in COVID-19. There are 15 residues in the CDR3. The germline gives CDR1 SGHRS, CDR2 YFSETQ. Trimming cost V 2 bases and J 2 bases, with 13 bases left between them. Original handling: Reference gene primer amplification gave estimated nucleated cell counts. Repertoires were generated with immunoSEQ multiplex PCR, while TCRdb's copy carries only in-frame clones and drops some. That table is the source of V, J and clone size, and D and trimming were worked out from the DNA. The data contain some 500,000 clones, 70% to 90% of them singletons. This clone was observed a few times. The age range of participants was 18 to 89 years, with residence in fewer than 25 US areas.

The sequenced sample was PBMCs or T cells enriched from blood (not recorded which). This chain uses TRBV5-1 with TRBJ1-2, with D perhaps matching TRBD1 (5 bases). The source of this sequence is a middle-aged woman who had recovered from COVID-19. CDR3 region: CASSFGNKGNYGYTF. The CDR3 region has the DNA TGCGCCAGCAGCTTTGGGAATAAGGGGAACTATGGCTACACCTTC.